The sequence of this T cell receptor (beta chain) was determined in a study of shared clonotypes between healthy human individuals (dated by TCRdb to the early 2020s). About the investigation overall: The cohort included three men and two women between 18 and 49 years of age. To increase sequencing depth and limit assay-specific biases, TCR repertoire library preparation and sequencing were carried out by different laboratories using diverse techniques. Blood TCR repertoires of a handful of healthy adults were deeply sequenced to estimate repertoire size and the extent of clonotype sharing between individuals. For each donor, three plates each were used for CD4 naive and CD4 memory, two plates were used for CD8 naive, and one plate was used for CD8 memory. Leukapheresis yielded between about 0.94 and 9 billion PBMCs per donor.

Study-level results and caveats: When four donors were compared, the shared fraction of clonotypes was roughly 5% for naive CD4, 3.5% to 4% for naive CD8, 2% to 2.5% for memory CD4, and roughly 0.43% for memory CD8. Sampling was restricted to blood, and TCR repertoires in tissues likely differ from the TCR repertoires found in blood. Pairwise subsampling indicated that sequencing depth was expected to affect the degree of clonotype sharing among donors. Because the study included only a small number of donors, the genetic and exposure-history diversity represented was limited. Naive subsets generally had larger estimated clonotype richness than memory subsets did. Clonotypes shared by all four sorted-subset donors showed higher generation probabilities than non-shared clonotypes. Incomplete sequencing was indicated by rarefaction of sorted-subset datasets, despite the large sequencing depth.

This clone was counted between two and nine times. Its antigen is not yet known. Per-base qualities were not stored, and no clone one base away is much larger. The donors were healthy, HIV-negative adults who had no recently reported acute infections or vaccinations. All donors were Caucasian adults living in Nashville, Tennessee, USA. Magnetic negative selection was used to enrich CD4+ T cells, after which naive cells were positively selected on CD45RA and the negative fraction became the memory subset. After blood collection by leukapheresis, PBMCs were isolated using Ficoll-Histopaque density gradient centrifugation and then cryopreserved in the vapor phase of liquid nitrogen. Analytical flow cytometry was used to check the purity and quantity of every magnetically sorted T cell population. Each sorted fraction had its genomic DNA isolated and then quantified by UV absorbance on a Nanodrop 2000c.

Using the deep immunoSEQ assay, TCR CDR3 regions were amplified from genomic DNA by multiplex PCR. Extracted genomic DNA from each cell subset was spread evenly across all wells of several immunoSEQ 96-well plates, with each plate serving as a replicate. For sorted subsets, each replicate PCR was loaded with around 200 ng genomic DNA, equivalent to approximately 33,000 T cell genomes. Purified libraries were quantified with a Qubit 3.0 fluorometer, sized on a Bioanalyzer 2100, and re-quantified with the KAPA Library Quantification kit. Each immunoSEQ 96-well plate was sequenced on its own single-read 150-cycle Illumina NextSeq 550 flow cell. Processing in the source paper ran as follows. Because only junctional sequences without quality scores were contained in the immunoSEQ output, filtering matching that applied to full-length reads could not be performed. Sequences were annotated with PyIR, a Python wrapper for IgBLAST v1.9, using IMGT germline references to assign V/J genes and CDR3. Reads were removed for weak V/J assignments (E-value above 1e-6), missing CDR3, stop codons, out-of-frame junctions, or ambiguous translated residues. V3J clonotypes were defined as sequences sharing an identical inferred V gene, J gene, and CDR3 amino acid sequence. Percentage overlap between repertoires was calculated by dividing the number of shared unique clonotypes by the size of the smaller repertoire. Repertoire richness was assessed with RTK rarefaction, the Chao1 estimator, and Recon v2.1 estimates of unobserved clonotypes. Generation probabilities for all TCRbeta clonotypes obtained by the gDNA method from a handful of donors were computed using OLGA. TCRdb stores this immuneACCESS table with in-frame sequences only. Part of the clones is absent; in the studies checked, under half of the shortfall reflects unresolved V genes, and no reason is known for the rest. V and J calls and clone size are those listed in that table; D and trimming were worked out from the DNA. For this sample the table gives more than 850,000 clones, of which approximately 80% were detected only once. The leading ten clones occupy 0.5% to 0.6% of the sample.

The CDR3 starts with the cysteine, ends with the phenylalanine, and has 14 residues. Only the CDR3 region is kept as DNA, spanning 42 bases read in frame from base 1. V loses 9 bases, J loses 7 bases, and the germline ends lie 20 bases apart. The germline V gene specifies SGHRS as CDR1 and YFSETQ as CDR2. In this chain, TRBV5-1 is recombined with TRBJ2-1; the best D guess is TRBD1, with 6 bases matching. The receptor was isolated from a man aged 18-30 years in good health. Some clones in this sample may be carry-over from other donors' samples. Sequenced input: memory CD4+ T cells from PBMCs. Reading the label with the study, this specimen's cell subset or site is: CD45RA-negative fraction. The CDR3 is CATHRDNGRNEQFF. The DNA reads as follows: TGCGCCACCCACCGGGACAACGGACGTAATGAGCAGTTCTTC.